This note documents a single TCR beta chain sequence. It lacks a known antigen. The input lacks base qualities; no much larger clone sits a single base away. Trimming takes 6 bases from V and 5 bases from J, and the germline ends sit 25 bases apart. Reading from cysteine to phenylalanine, the CDR3 counts 18 amino acids. This entry keeps only the CDR3 DNA: 54 bases, framed from base 1. Looking up the germline V gene (reference sequence) yields CDR1 LNHDA and CDR2 SQIVND. The sample is drawn from a study of cytomegalovirus exposure and HLA in healthy donors (dated by TCRdb to the late 2010s). Turning to the overall study: According to an earlier analysis of a few hundred of the donors, 150 million to 200 million T cells yielded 117 million unique TCR beta sequences and 250 to 350 Gb of sequence data. An early release covering some 640 HLA-typed donors comprised about 310 gigabases of sequencing data and tens of millions of unique TCR sequences. Of the roughly 400 genotyped donors, 65% to 90% fell in the genetic ancestry cluster associated with self-reported Caucasian donors. The study aimed to test whether cataloging public T cell receptors could reveal signatures of past pathogen exposure. The study profiled the T cell repertoires of approximately 700 subjects by immunosequencing and related them to cytomegalovirus serostatus. Besides the first cohort of more than 650 subjects, a separate validation cohort made up of 120 different subjects was used. To predict cytomegalovirus infection status, the study combined high-throughput TCR immunosequencing, statistical association of individual TCRs with disease status, and machine learning. A later analysis re-examined previously published TCR beta repertoires from about 670 donors and added high-resolution HLA genotyping to investigate patterns of TCR occurrence. Rather than drawing on any new phenotypic data, the later analysis identified candidate immune exposures from TCR beta sequences and the way those sequences occurred across donors. An earlier analysis of around 580 of the donors used high-throughput TCR beta sequencing to judge whether each TCR beta V gene segment behaved as functional or pseudogenic. Donor age, sex, ethnicity and CMV serostatus were compiled together with the repertoire data. A later genetic analysis used genome-wide SNP genotypes for about three fifths of the 666 donors, treating that subset as a discovery cohort. Every repertoire in the discovery cohort had been generated on one and the same sequencing platform. Both class I and class II loci were covered by HLA typing, at four-digit resolution. Typing coverage varied by locus: roughly 620-640 donors for A, B, C, DRB1 and DQB1; under 550 for DQA1; more than 600 for DPA1; around 490 for DPB1. Because of strong linkage in the cohort, five DR-DQ haplotypes were treated as single units for association and clustering. Among approximately 370 genotyped donors of the cohort, an average of roughly 230,000 unique TCR beta nucleotide sequences was sequenced per donor, of which 15% to 20% were non-productive. General study outcomes and caveats: Assigning TCR associations to individual alleles was difficult when HLA alleles, especially DR and DQ, strongly co-occurred. A cluster of highly shared sequence variants was judged likely to represent a technical artifact of the sequencing pipeline. HLA typing was unavailable for some donors at each locus, so association tests used only the typed subset. Most TCR sequences were seen in very few donors, while some public TCRs were found in many individuals. The authors suggested that the approach could potentially be extended to other disease states and immunological phenotypes. In a later analysis, 15,000 to 20,000 TCR beta sequences were associated with specific HLA alleles at a false discovery rate of 0.05. In a later analysis, TCR association rates were found to vary across HLA loci, with the most associated TCRs seen for DRB1 alleles and the fewest for HLA-C alleles. In an earlier analysis of about 540 of the donors, most TCR beta V segments were observed in productive rearrangements about 87% or about 30% of the time, broadly matching IMGT annotations. Because counts were too low, roughly 18 rarely observed V segments, including chromosome 9 orphons, were left out of the earlier analysis of about 500 of the donors. In a later analysis, HLA-associated TCR beta chains showed more clonal expansion and lower generation probabilities than non-associated chains that were equally common. Compared with the approximately 700-donor mean, donors in an Asian-associated ancestry cluster had fewer N-insertions in productive TCRs, according to a later genetic analysis. The classifier was reported to diagnose cytomegalovirus status with high specificity and sensitivity in both the original and validation cohorts. This cohort had only TCR beta chains sequenced, and the lack of alpha or paired-chain data limited which features could be detected. In a later analysis, most CMV-associated TCR beta chains were found to appear HLA-restricted, with HLA associations seemingly driven largely by CMV exposure. Sequencing depth was assumed to be roughly uniform across donors in the presence/absence analyses, though that assumption may not hold. A further reported finding was that TCR beta sequences accurately predicted the HLA-A and HLA-B alleles for most subjects in the first cohort. CMV serostatus was the only immune exposure information available for the cohort. Some IMGT-functional V segments, including TRBV6-2 and TRBV6-3, could not be distinguished by the 87-base-pair reads and were therefore excluded. A few of the identified cytomegalovirus-associated TCR beta chains were confirmed in vitro to be specific for cytomegalovirus antigens. A total of 150 or so TCR beta chains were listed by the study as associated with cytomegalovirus. A later genetic analysis associated a missense DCLRE1C variant with V-gene and J-gene trimming of TCR beta chains, and an independent cohort replicated the association. A later analysis reported that several top co-occurrence clusters appeared linked to parvovirus B19, influenza, CMV and Epstein-Barr virus. Linkage disequilibrium might explain the correlated functional status among segregating V segments, but an unknown experimental factor could not be excluded.

The cohort was made up of 500 to 850 healthy bone marrow donors. Cohort members were all nominally healthy when sampled, although unrecorded immune exposures were likely present. Of the 700 or so cohort members, 289 had a positive CMV serostatus and 352 had a negative one, while no CMV serostatus was recorded for the donor. Every donor gave a peripheral blood sample, and the peripheral blood mononuclear cells from that sample were used for TCR beta sequencing. The Qiagen DNeasy Blood Extraction Kit was used to extract genomic DNA from the blood cell samples. The library was produced with the immunoSEQ multiplex PCR assay. A mixture of 60 forward primers for TCR Vbeta segments and 13 reverse primers for TCR Jbeta segments was used in the multiplex PCR. The CDR3 region of rearranged TCR beta genes was amplified from genomic DNA by a multiplex PCR assay. Amplified TCR beta libraries were sequenced as 87-base-pair reads on the Illumina HiSeq System. The study's processing was this. A later analysis counted about 76 million unique TCR beta chains across the 650 to 700 repertoires, and 10 million to 12 million of these chains were shared by at least two donors. Raw reads were error-corrected and collapsed into unique sequences with a nearest-neighbor algorithm that merged closely related sequences to remove PCR and sequencing errors. Alignment of CDR3 sequences to IMGT reference sequences was used to assign V, D and J gene segments. Each retained sequence needed at least a six-nucleotide match to both a V gene segment and a J gene segment. A rearrangement counted as productive if the CDR3 had no stop codons and remained in frame with V and J, and every other rearrangement counted as non-productive. Following IMGT convention, CDR3 was defined as the stretch from the second conserved V-encoded cysteine up to the conserved J-encoded phenylalanine. The earlier analysis of approximately 590 of the donors excluded any sequence lacking an unambiguous match to a single V gene segment. An earlier analysis of about 590 of the donors classified V segments as functional when productive rearrangements were above 56.7% and as segregating when the standard deviation between donors was above 5%. A statistical classification framework was built to diagnose cytomegalovirus status from the catalog of TCR beta chain sequences. In a later analysis, V and J genes were assigned by comparing TCR nucleotide sequences against IMGT/GENE-DB human TR gene sequences. A later analysis assigned CDR3 sequences and most-parsimonious VDJ recombination scenarios with the TCRdist pipeline. In a later analysis, every TCR beta chain was defined by the combination of its CDR3 amino acid sequence and its V-gene family, and reads without a unique V-gene family were dropped. A later analysis removed several hundred highly shared, low-generation-probability nucleotide sequences to deal with suspected cross-contamination and a sequencing artifact. In a later analysis, a clonal expansion index for each public chain was calculated from normalized within-repertoire ranks of inferred template counts. In a later analysis, generation probabilities were computed using a VDJ recombination model fitted to out-of-frame rearrangements, and the results were checked against IGoR. A later analysis scored TCR-TCR, TCR-HLA and TCR-CMV co-occurrence with hypergeometric tests, applying a repertoire-size bias correction to TCR pairs. To estimate false discovery rates, a later analysis permuted the HLA or CMV assignments 20 times. In a later analysis, co-occurring TCRs were grouped with DBSCAN, and TCRdist sequence similarity was added when clustering was performed within HLA-allele-positive subsets. Repertoires with fewer than 30,000 or more than 120,000 public chains, plus five repertoires with anomalous nucleotide sharing, were excluded from co-occurrence clustering. TCRdb re-hosts the immuneACCESS table, in-frame sequences only. Its copies lack some clones; in the studies checked, an unresolved V gene accounts for under half of them, and the cause for the rest is not known. The D gene and trimming were derived from the DNA, and the V and J assignments and clone size from that table. The sample data list around 90,000 clones, and more than 55% of these were observed just once. The ten largest make up 2% to 2.5% of the sample.

The rearrangement joined TRBV19 to TRBJ1-4; no D gene call is confident. This clonotype was obtained from a human donor in good health. Sequenced material: PBMCs. In nucleotide form, the sequence is TGTGCCAGTAGCCTACTCTATCTCTCGGGAGGTTCGAATGAAAAACTGTTTTTT. The resulting protein is CASSLLYLSGGSNEKLFF. With all but the CDR3 taken from the reference TRBV19 and TRBJ1-4 genes, the full variable domain is: DGGITQSPKYLFRKEGQNVTLSCEQNLNHDAMYWYRQDPGQGLRLIYYSQIVNDFQKGDIAEGYSVSREKKESFPLTVTSAQKNPTAFYLCASSLLYLSGGSNEKLFFGSGTQLSVL.